This entry lists 7 T cell receptor beta chains sequenced from one sample in a study of T cell repertoires in cytomegalovirus infection. One entry per CDR3 protein results from TCRdb running MiXCR on the reads. The top ten clones hold roughly 50% of a sample with 80,000 or so distinct CDR3 sequences, about 24% of them seen once. These receptors' antigens are unknown. Here the sequenced sample was CD8+ T cells from cultured PBMCs, taken from culture after CMV antigen stimulation. These receptors were obtained from a human donor in good health (CMV status not recorded). Some clones in this sample may be carry-over from other donors' samples.

This clonotype was observed a handful of times. J is TRBJ2-2 and V is TRBV9; D ambiguous. The CDR3 spans 13 residues. Trimming removed 3 bases at V and 6 bases at J, with 9 bases between. The germline CDR1 and CDR2 sequences are SGDLS and YYNGEE. The CDR3 DNA follows: TGTGCCAGCAGCGAGTTCGGGTCCGGGGAGCTGTTTTTT. It yields the protein CASSEFGSGELFF.

The chain is built from TRBV6-2 or TRBV6-3 and TRBJ2-7; 13 bases are shared with TRBD2. The CDR3 has 16 residues. The V gene end was trimmed by 5 bases and the J gene end by 0 bases; junction bases not matched to a gene: 4. Germline CDR1 is MNHEY and CDR2 is SVGEGT. Here the CDR3 reads CASSKGTSGTSYEQYF. CDR3 bases: TGTGCCAGCAGTAAGGGGACTAGCGGGACCTCCTACGAGCAGTACTTC.

This clonotype was observed a handful of times. This chain links TRBV6-6 with TRBJ1-2; 8 nucleotides align to TRBD1. This CDR3 region has 15 residues. CDR1 and CDR2 from the germline V gene are MNHNY and SVGAGI (reference sequence). The trim removed 6 bases at V and 4 bases at J, leaving 10 bases unmatched. CDR3 sequence reads: CASSLRTGIFYGYTF. The DNA for the CDR3 is TGTGCCAGCAGCTTGAGGACAGGGATTTTCTATGGCTACACCTTC.

This chain links TRBV5-1 with TRBJ2-5, with 9 bases identical to TRBD1. Germline assignment: CDR1 SGHRS and CDR2 YFSETQ. V lost 3 bases, J lost 4 bases, and 13 bases stayed unmatched. The CDR3 sequence is 17 residues long. This CDR3 is CASSYSLTGGEGETQYF. As DNA, the CDR3 is TGCGCCAGCAGCTACTCCCTAACAGGGGGCGAAGGAGAGACCCAGTACTTC.

V gene TRBV27 combines with J gene TRBJ2-5; 10 nucleotides align to TRBD2. Germline assignment: CDR1 MNHEY and CDR2 SMNVEV (reference sequence). There are 16 residues in the CDR3. V lost 5 bases to trimming and J lost 4 bases; unmatched junction nucleotides: 10. The CDR3 loop reads CASSLQRGGVGETQYF. The CDR3 DNA reads as TGTGCCAGCAGTCTCCAGCGGGGGGGGGTTGGAGAGACCCAGTACTTC.

This clonotype turned up a few times. The chain recombines TRBV12-3 or TRBV12-4 with TRBJ2-7; D possibly corresponds to TRBD2 (6 bases). This CDR3 has 12 residues. V was cut by 3 bases and J by 5 bases, with 8 bases left in between. Here the CDR3 reads CASSFTGDEQYF. For the CDR3, the DNA is TGTGCCAGCAGTTTTACGGGGGACGAGCAGTACTTC.

This clonotype was recorded many times. V and J are TRBV4-1 and TRBJ2-1; 7 bases agree with TRBD2. Germline CDR1 is MGHRA and CDR2 is YSYEKL. The V and J ends lost 0 bases and 12 bases, in that order; junction bases with no gene match: 14. This CDR3 region has 16 residues. CDR3: CASSQDEADSPGGQFF. The CDR3 DNA is TGCGCCAGCAGCCAAGATGAAGCGGACTCCCCGGGAGGGCAGTTCTTC.